The table lists the clone carrying this T cell receptor beta chain with many counts. This entry belongs to a study of T-cell reconstitution after alpha-beta-depleted transplantation in children. Preparing the TCRbeta library involved the use of unique molecular identifiers. TCRdb reprocessed the PCR reads via MiXCR and lists one record per CDR3 protein. The sample has roughly 70,000 distinct CDR3 sequences, 4.9% seen once. The CDR3 contains 15 residues. Trimming removed 2 bases from V and 4 bases from J; junction bases left unmatched: 7. The germline V gene has CDR1 LGHDT and CDR2 YNNKEL (reference sequence).

This chain joins TRBV3-1 and TRBJ1-2; TRBD1 matches at 7 bases. This clonotype was obtained from a boy under two years old who had a stem cell transplant for acute myeloid leukemia, so the T cells may come from the graft donor. The sample consisted of PBMCs, mostly from graft donor cells, taken 180 days after TCRalphabeta/CD19-depleted stem cell transplant. The chain's CDR3 is CASSQSQGGGYGYTF. DNA of the CDR3: TGTGCCAGCAGCCAATCCCAGGGGGGAGGCTATGGCTACACCTTC.